These T cell receptor beta chains were read from a single sample in a study of chronic HIV infection and antiretroviral therapy. From the 5' RACE reads, TCRdb called clonotypes with MiXCR, one entry per CDR3 protein. This sample carries 39,000 or so distinct CDR3 sequences, 7.5% to 9% of them seen once, and the ten largest clones take over 2.5%. The sample consisted of peripheral blood. These receptors originate from an adult who had HIV and had not received antiretroviral therapy, or was an uninfected healthy control (not recorded which). The CDR3 runs from the conserved cysteine through the conserved F or W. Each record gives: J gene, clone size, D gene, V gene, CDR3 protein, CDR3 DNA. D genes are given only for firm matches. The listing skips clone size in some rows; elsewhere it reads once, few, many or a size class.

>TRBJ2-5|few|-|TRBV6-1
CASSARLAEETQYF
TGTGCCAGCAGTGCTCGACTGGCAGAAGAGACCCAGTACTTC
>TRBJ2-5|many|-|TRBV28
CASSPGGGLLETQYF
TGTGCCAGCAGTCCAGGGGGGGGGCTCTTAGAGACCCAGTACTTC
>TRBJ1-1|-|-|TRBV2
CASSATPGTETFF
TGTGCCAGCAGTGCCACCCCGGGCACTGAAACTTTCTTT
>TRBJ1-1|few|-|TRBV5-1
CASSLAGSLGDGTEAFF
TGCGCCAGCAGCTTGGCCGGGTCGCTAGGGGATGGTACTGAAGCTTTCTTT
>TRBJ2-3|many|TRBD2|TRBV20-1
CSARDHGLAGFTDTQYF
TGCAGTGCTAGAGATCATGGACTAGCGGGATTCACAGATACGCAGTATTTT
>TRBJ1-2|few|-|TRBV29-1
CSVDRLQDLNYGYTF
TGCAGCGTTGACCGCCTGCAGGATCTTAACTATGGCTACACCTTC
>TRBJ2-6|many|-|TRBV6-6
CASRLESSGANVLTF
TGTGCCAGCAGGTTGGAAAGCTCTGGGGCCAACGTCCTGACTTTC
>TRBJ2-7|many|TRBD2|TRBV28
CASSPGLAEIYEQYF
TGTGCCAGCAGTCCGGGACTAGCGGAGATCTACGAGCAGTACTTC
>TRBJ2-3|few|TRBD2|TRBV7-2
CASSLTPSGASTDTQYF
TGTGCCAGCAGCTTAACCCCTAGCGGGGCTAGCACAGATACGCAGTATTTT
>TRBJ1-2|few|-|TRBV2
CASSGTAGYTF
TGTGCCAGCAGTGGGACTGCGGGCTACACCTTC
>TRBJ1-2|many|-|TRBV28
CASSLRGADGYTF
TGTGCCAGCAGTTTACGGGGGGCAGATGGCTACACCTTC
>TRBJ2-1|-|-|TRBV4-1
CASSQVLAAYNEQFF
TGCGCCAGCAGCCAAGTATTGGCAGCCTACAATGAGCAGTTCTTC
>TRBJ2-5|medium-sized|-|TRBV5-1
CASSSQETQYF
TGCGCCAGCAGCTCCCAAGAGACCCAGTACTTC
>TRBJ1-2|-|TRBD1|TRBV24-1
CATSERGQIYGYTF
TGTGCCACCAGTGAGAGGGGACAGATCTATGGCTACACCTTC
>TRBJ1-1|-|TRBD1|TRBV7-9
CAIAERASGTVRTEAFF
TGTGCCATCGCTGAACGGGCGTCCGGGACAGTTCGAACTGAAGCTTTCTTT
>TRBJ2-3|medium-sized|-|TRBV7-2
CASSLVSTDTQYF
TGTGCCAGCAGCTTAGTTAGCACAGATACGCAGTATTTT
>TRBJ2-2|-|-|TRBV21-1
CASSKRAHTGELFF
TGTGCCAGCAGCAAAAGAGCCCACACCGGGGAGCTGTTTTTT
>TRBJ1-1|-|-|TRBV29-1
CSVEQANTETFF
TGCAGCGTTGAGCAGGCGAACACTGAAACTTTCTTT
>TRBJ1-1|-|-|TRBV28
CASRKGGTNTEAFF
TGTGCCAGCAGGAAAGGGGGGACGAACACTGAAGCTTTCTTT
>TRBJ2-1|many|-|TRBV28
CASSLPGSITYNEQFF
TGTGCCAGCAGTTTGCCAGGGTCGATAACCTACAATGAGCAGTTCTTC
>TRBJ2-3|medium-sized|-|TRBV7-8
CASSLRLSTDTQYF
TGTGCCAGCAGCTTAAGACTAAGCACAGATACGCAGTATTTT
>TRBJ2-6|-|-|TRBV2
CASGGQAPGANVLTF
TGTGCCAGCGGAGGACAAGCTCCTGGGGCCAACGTCCTGACTTTC
>TRBJ1-2|few|TRBD1|TRBV6-5
CASSRDRGLGYTF
TGTGCCAGCAGCCGCGACAGGGGGCTTGGCTACACCTTC
>TRBJ1-2|-|-|TRBV28
CASSSGKDGYTF
TGTGCCAGCAGTTCAGGAAAGGATGGCTACACCTTC
>TRBJ1-1|-|-|TRBV4-1
CASSQAERLNTEAFF
TGCGCCAGCAGCCAAGCAGAGAGATTGAACACTGAAGCTTTCTTT
>TRBJ2-7|-|TRBD2|TRBV6-2/TRBV6-3
CASNNDLSGFEYEQYF
TGTGCCAGCAATAACGATCTTAGCGGGTTCGAATACGAGCAGTACTTC
>TRBJ1-5|-|-|TRBV21-1
CASSKTGENQPQHF
TGTGCCAGCAGCAAGACAGGGGAAAATCAGCCCCAGCATTTT
>TRBJ2-7|many|-|TRBV7-2
CASSFLRSYEQYF
TGTGCCAGCAGCTTTCTCAGATCCTACGAGCAGTACTTC
>TRBJ2-3|-|-|TRBV4-1
CASSPQDVLSTDTQYF
TGCGCCAGCAGCCCTCAGGACGTACTTAGCACAGATACGCAGTATTTT
>TRBJ2-1|few|-|TRBV4-1
CASSQDLGDGEQFF
TGCGCCAGCAGCCAAGATTTGGGTGACGGTGAGCAGTTCTTC
>TRBJ2-7|many|-|TRBV9
CASSVTGSHYEQYF
TGTGCCAGCAGCGTAACCGGATCCCACTACGAGCAGTACTTC
>TRBJ1-1|many|-|TRBV29-1
CSVGALNTEAFF
TGCAGCGTGGGCGCTCTGAACACTGAAGCTTTCTTT
>TRBJ2-7|few|-|TRBV4-1
CASSQPTIGWGHEQYF
TGCGCCAGCAGCCAGCCTACCATAGGGTGGGGGCACGAGCAGTACTTC
>TRBJ1-2|-|-|TRBV5-1
CASSSDFTDGYTF
TGCGCCAGCAGCAGCGATTTCACCGACGGCTACACCTTC
>TRBJ2-7|few|-|TRBV12-3/TRBV12-4
CASSHQIVAEQYF
TGTGCCAGCAGTCACCAGATCGTTGCGGAGCAGTACTTC
>TRBJ2-2|many|TRBD1|TRBV27
CASSKDRDTGELFF
TGTGCCAGCAGCAAAGACAGGGACACCGGGGAGCTGTTTTTT
>TRBJ2-3|many|-|TRBV7-2
CASSLEGRGYPDTQYF
TGTGCCAGCAGCTTAGAGGGCAGGGGTTATCCAGATACGCAGTATTTT
>TRBJ2-1|many|-|TRBV29-1
CSGQVYNEQFF
TGCAGCGGACAGGTGTACAATGAGCAGTTCTTC
>TRBJ2-1|many|TRBD1|TRBV29-1
CSVDTGDEQFF
TGCAGCGTGGATACAGGGGATGAGCAGTTCTTC
>TRBJ2-3|-|-|TRBV20-1
CSVPTSTDTQYF
TGCAGTGTTCCGACTAGCACAGATACGCAGTATTTT
>TRBJ2-1|-|TRBD1|TRBV4-2
CASSQDPETGGYNEQFF
TGTGCCAGCAGCCAAGATCCGGAGACAGGGGGTTACAATGAGCAGTTCTTC
>TRBJ1-6|many|TRBD1|TRBV20-1
CSAPGTGGSPLHF
TGCAGTGCGCCCGGGACAGGGGGTTCACCCCTCCACTTT
>TRBJ2-7|many|TRBD1|TRBV28
CASSVAGTGGEQYF
TGTGCCAGCAGTGTCGCCGGGACAGGGGGGGAGCAGTACTTC
>TRBJ2-7|-|-|TRBV28
CASSLFLQGYSYEQYF
TGTGCCAGCAGTTTATTTCTACAGGGCTACTCCTACGAGCAGTACTTC
>TRBJ2-1|many|-|TRBV29-1
CSVEISYNEQFF
TGCAGCGTTGAAATCTCCTACAATGAGCAGTTCTTC
>TRBJ2-5|many|TRBD2|TRBV2
CASSATSVQETQYF
TGTGCCAGCAGTGCGACTAGCGTCCAAGAGACCCAGTACTTC
>TRBJ2-7|many|-|TRBV21-1
CASSNHGLFLYF
TGTGCCAGCAGCAATCACGGGCTGTTTCTGTACTTC
>TRBJ2-2|few|-|TRBV2
CASGLDAGELFF
TGTGCCAGCGGGCTGGATGCCGGGGAGCTGTTTTTT
>TRBJ2-5|-|TRBD1|TRBV4-1
CASSQWTGRYQETQYF
TGCGCCAGCAGCCAATGGACAGGGAGGTACCAAGAGACCCAGTACTTC
>TRBJ1-3|-|-|TRBV9
CASSADSAGNTIYF
TGTGCCAGCAGCGCAGACAGCGCTGGAAACACCATATATTTT
>TRBJ2-7|few|TRBD2|TRBV10-3
CAISESSGSTYEQYF
TGTGCCATCAGTGAGTCTAGCGGGTCTACCTACGAGCAGTACTTC
>TRBJ2-1|many|-|TRBV7-9
CASSLGGVRNEQFF
TGTGCCAGCAGCTTAGGGGGTGTGCGTAATGAGCAGTTCTTC
>TRBJ1-2|many|TRBD1|TRBV20-1
CSARTGGGYTF
TGCAGTGCTCGTACAGGGGGCGGCTACACCTTC
>TRBJ2-2|-|-|TRBV5-1
CASSFTGTGELFF
TGCGCCAGCAGCTTCACAGGCACCGGGGAGCTGTTTTTT
>TRBJ1-2|few|-|TRBV20-1
CSAPTGGRGYGYTF
TGCAGTGCTCCGACGGGGGGCCGGGGCTATGGCTACACCTTC
>TRBJ2-1|few|TRBD2|TRBV4-1
CASSQLPSGYSYNEQFF
TGCGCCAGCAGCCAACTTCCTAGCGGTTACTCCTACAATGAGCAGTTCTTC
>TRBJ2-7|many|-|TRBV7-2
CASSFDGSPLKQYF
TGTGCCAGCAGCTTTGATGGGAGCCCCTTGAAGCAGTACTTC
>TRBJ1-3|-|-|TRBV6-6
CASSPLPAGNTVYF
TGTGCCAGCAGCCCTCTTCCTGCTGGAAACACCGTATATTTT
>TRBJ1-5|-|-|TRBV2
CASKGGNILGQPQHF
TGTGCCAGCAAGGGAGGGAATATCCTCGGGCAGCCCCAGCATTTT